The source of this T cell receptor beta chain is a study of blood T cell repertoires in COVID-19. About the research overall: Acute and convalescent COVID-19 specimens originated in the United States, Italy and Spain. In each case, the material was cDNA or gDNA derived from T cells, B-cell-depleted T cells, or PBMCs.

Authors' processing steps: Estimates of nucleated cell counts were drawn from the amplification of reference gene primers. TCRdb's table, derived via immunoSEQ multiplex PCR, lists solely in-frame clones and lacks some. D and trimming were read from the DNA, whereas the V and J calls and clone size are those reported in that table. The sample lists around 100,000 clones; about 90% were seen once. Sequenced material: peripheral blood. The sequence came from a man aged 30 to 39 in a cohort sampled during active COVID-19.

The CDR3 protein is CATSDTSGGANEQFF. CDR3 nucleotide sequence: TGTGCCACCAGTGATACTAGCGGGGGGGCAAATGAGCAGTTCTTC. This sequence joins TRBV24-1 and TRBJ2-1; 13 bases agree with TRBD2. The germline gives CDR1 KGHDR, CDR2 SFDVKD. V lost 3 bases to trimming and J lost 7 bases; unmatched junction nucleotides: 2. CDR3 length: 15 amino acids.